This T cell receptor (beta chain) comes out of a study of glioma-infiltrating T cells. CDR1 and CDR2 from the germline V gene are MNHNS and SASEGT. The CDR3 length is 14 residues. Trimming removed 5 bases at V and 1 base at J, with 11 bases between. Many counts were recorded for this clonotype. Using RNA template, CDR3s of TCR alpha and beta were amplified with iRepertoire arm-PCR. One-step reverse transcription and amplification started from about 100-400 ng of tissue mRNA or PBMC total RNA. TCRdb re-called the multiplex PCR reads through MiXCR, storing one row per CDR3 protein. This table holds over 90,000 distinct CDR3 sequences, about 30% found once.

This TCR came from a human donor with low-grade glioma or glioblastoma, undergoing nonglioma brain surgery, or in good health (not recorded which). The sequenced material came from glioma tissue, nonneoplastic brain tissue, or PBMCs (not recorded which). The gene calls are TRBV6-1 and TRBJ1-1; D not resolved. The CDR3 nucleotides read TGTGCCAGCAGTTTGGGCAAATGGAACACTGAAGCTTTCTTT. Protein product: CASSLGKWNTEAFF.